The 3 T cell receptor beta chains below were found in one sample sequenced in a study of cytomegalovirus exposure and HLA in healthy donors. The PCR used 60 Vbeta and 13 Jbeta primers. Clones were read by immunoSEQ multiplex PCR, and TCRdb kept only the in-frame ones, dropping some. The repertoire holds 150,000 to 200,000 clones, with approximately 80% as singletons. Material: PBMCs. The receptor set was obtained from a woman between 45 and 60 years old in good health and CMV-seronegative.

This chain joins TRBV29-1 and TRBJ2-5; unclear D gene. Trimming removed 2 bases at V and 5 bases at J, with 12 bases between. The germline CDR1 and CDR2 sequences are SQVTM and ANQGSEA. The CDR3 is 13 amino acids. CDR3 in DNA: TGCAGCGTTGAATTTGGCTTATTCGAGACCCAGTACTTC. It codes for CSVEFGLFETQYF.

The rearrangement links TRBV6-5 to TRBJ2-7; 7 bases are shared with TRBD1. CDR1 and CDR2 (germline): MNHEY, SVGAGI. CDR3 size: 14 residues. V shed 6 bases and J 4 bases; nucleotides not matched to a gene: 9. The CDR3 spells CASRHYTGEYEQYF. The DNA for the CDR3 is TGTGCCAGCAGACACTACACAGGGGAGTACGAGCAGTACTTC.

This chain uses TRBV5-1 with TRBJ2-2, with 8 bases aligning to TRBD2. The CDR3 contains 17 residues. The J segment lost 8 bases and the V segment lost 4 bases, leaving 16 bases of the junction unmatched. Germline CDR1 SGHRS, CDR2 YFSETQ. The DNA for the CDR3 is TGCGCCAGCAGCCCCGGCCTAACTAGCGGAGTTTTGGGGGAGCTGTTTTTT. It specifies CASSPGLTSGVLGELFF.